This is a list of T cell receptor beta chains from one sample in a study of shared clonotypes between healthy human individuals. Only in-frame clones appear in the TCRdb table, and some are missing; sequencing was by immunoSEQ multiplex PCR. The table lists fewer than 2.5 million clones, roughly 93% of them singletons. The sample comprised naive CD4+ T cells from PBMCs. The receptor set was obtained from a man younger than 35 in good health. Some clones in this sample may be carry-over from other donors' samples. Both conserved end residues are part of each CDR3. The order of the fields is clone size, J gene, V gene, D gene, CDR3 DNA, CDR3 protein. A D gene is named only where the DNA matches it firmly. Size values are once, few and many counts, or a class for expanded clones, and some rows have none.

>NA|TRBJ2-6|TRBV7-9|TRBD1
TGTGCCAGCAGCCCCGGACAGGGGACTGGGGCCAACGTCCTGACTTTC
CASSPGQGTGANVLTF
>NA|TRBJ2-3|TRBV9|TRBD2
TGTGCCAGCAGCGTAGTAAGCGGGAGGCTGGCAGATACGCAGTATTTT
CASSVVSGRLADTQYF
>NA|TRBJ1-4|TRBV5-6|NA
TGTGCCAGCAGCTTGGATAATAGATATGAAAAACTGTTTTTT
CASSLDNRYEKLFF
>NA|TRBJ1-4|TRBV7-9|NA
TGTGCCAGCAGCCCCATTCAAAATGAAAAACTGTTTTTT
CASSPIQNEKLFF
>NA|TRBJ1-1|TRBV7-9|NA
TGTGCCAGCAGCCCTCGGCGGCCCTCCCTTGAAGCTTTCTTT
CASSPRRPSLEAFF
>NA|TRBJ1-4|TRBV4-2|NA
TGTGCCAGCAGCCATGTATGGGCCAGCAATAATGAAAAACTGTTTTTT
CASSHVWASNNEKLFF
>NA|TRBJ2-3|TRBV14|NA
TGTGCCAGCAGCCAATCGGGAACTACGCAGTATTTT
CASSQSGTTQYF
>NA|TRBJ1-1|TRBV6-1|NA
TGTGCCAGCAGTGAACGGGCGGGAGACCAAGCTTTCTTT
CASSERAGDQAFF
>NA|TRBJ2-7|TRBV10-3|TRBD1
TGTGCCATCAGACTAAAGCCCGGGACAGACATCTACGAGCAGTACTTC
CAIRLKPGTDIYEQYF
>NA|TRBJ1-5|TRBV19|TRBD1
TGTGCCAGTAGGGACAGGGTCGATCAGCCCCAGCATTTT
CASRDRVDQPQHF
>NA|TRBJ2-3|TRBV30|TRBD1
TGTGCCTGGAGTGTTAACAGGGGGACAGATACGCAGTATTTT
CAWSVNRGTDTQYF
>NA|TRBJ2-2|TRBV9|NA
TGTGCCAGCCAATCTCGGTATTCGGACACCGGGGAGCTGTTTTTT
CASQSRYSDTGELFF
>once|TRBJ2-2|TRBV6-4|NA
TGTGCCAGCAGTGATCAGAGGGGCGGGGAGCTGTTTTTT
CASSDQRGGELFF
>NA|TRBJ2-2|TRBV7-2|TRBD1
TGTGCCAGCAGCATGGGACAGGGGGACACCGGGGAGCTGTTTTTT
CASSMGQGDTGELFF
>once|TRBJ2-1|TRBV28|NA
TGTGCCAGCAGTTTGACTAGAGTTTTCTACAATGAGCAGTTCTTC
CASSLTRVFYNEQFF
>NA|TRBJ2-7|TRBV28|NA
TGTGCCAGCAGACCCGGAGCTGTATACGAGCAGTACTTC
CASRPGAVYEQYF
>NA|TRBJ1-1|TRBV20-1|NA
TGCAGTCCAAGTATGAACACTGAAGCTTTCTTT
CSPSMNTEAFF
>NA|TRBJ2-7|TRBV5-5|TRBD1
TGTGCCAGCAGCCTACCTGGGACAGGGCTTTGGTACGAGCAGTACTTC
CASSLPGTGLWYEQYF
>NA|TRBJ1-2|TRBV6-5|TRBD1
TGTGCCAGCAGTGTAAACAGGGGGCTGGCTGGCTACACCTTC
CASSVNRGLAGYTF
>NA|TRBJ2-7|TRBV7-3|TRBD2
TGTGCCAGCAGCCGCGGACTAGCGGGAAACTACGAGCAGTACTTC
CASSRGLAGNYEQYF
>NA|TRBJ1-5|TRBV28|NA
TGTGCCAGCAGTTTCCTTAATCAGCCCCAGCATTTT
CASSFLNQPQHF
>NA|TRBJ1-2|TRBV19|TRBD1
TGTGCCAGTAGTAGGGGACAGACTAACTATGGCTACACCTTC
CASSRGQTNYGYTF
>NA|TRBJ2-7|TRBV5-4|TRBD1
TGTGCCAGCAGCTTTTTTCTAGGACAGGGGTCCCACGAGCAGTACTTC
CASSFFLGQGSHEQYF
>NA|TRBJ1-4|TRBV6-5|NA
TGTGCCAGCAGAGAGGGCGAAAAACTGTTTTTT
CASREGEKLFF
>NA|TRBJ2-7|TRBV10-3|NA
TGTGCCATCAGTGAGTCTGGGACCAGCTACGAGCAGTACTTC
CAISESGTSYEQYF
>NA|TRBJ2-1|TRBV4-3|NA
TGCGCCAGCAGCCGCGGGGACTTTAGGACGAACAATGAGCAGTTCTTC
CASSRGDFRTNNEQFF
>NA|TRBJ2-1|TRBV7-2|TRBD2
TGTGCCAGCAGCTTAGTCGCGACTAGCGGAAACAATGAGCAGTTCTTC
CASSLVATSGNNEQFF
>NA|TRBJ1-1|TRBV28|NA
TGTGCCAGCAGTTTAGGGACATTGAACACTGAAGCTTTCTTT
CASSLGTLNTEAFF
>NA|TRBJ1-2|TRBV5-1|TRBD1
TGCGCCAGCAGCTTGGGACAGGGAAAAGGTGGCTACACCTTC
CASSLGQGKGGYTF
>NA|TRBJ1-1|TRBV19|NA
TGTGCCAGTAGTTCGCCCGGTGGGACTGAAGCTTTCTTT
CASSSPGGTEAFF
>NA|TRBJ2-1|TRBV7-6|TRBD1
TGTGCCAGCAGCCCTGAGGGACAGGGGGCGCGCAATGAGCAGTTCTTC
CASSPEGQGARNEQFF
>NA|TRBJ2-1|TRBV11-2|TRBD1
TGTGCCAGCAGCTCACTTTGGACAGGTTACAATGAGCAGTTCTTC
CASSSLWTGYNEQFF
>NA|TRBJ1-4|TRBV5-1|NA
TGCGCCAGCAGAGAGGGGGCAACTAATGAAAAACTGTTTTTT
CASREGATNEKLFF
>NA|TRBJ1-1|TRBV5-8|NA
TGTGCCAGCAGCTTCGAGATGAACACTGAAGCTTTCTTT
CASSFEMNTEAFF
>NA|TRBJ1-3|TRBV28|NA
TGTGCCAGCAGCACTCCGGGGGCTGGAAACACCATATATTTT
CASSTPGAGNTIYF
>NA|TRBJ1-2|TRBV5-1|TRBD1
TGCGCCAGCAGCGGACAGGGTGACTATGGCTACACCTTC
CASSGQGDYGYTF
>NA|TRBJ1-6|TRBV5-6|NA
TGTGCCAGCAGCTCTAAACAGGGCTGGTTCCGCAATTCACCCCTCCACTTT
CASSSKQGWFRNSPLHF
>NA|TRBJ1-2|TRBV28|TRBD1
TGTGCCAGCAGTTTAACAGGGGACAGGGTTGATTATGGCTACACCTTC
CASSLTGDRVDYGYTF
>NA|TRBJ2-5|TRBV6-6|NA
TGTGCCAGCAGTTACGGCCAGCTAGAGACCCAGTACTTC
CASSYGQLETQYF
>NA|TRBJ1-1|TRBV9|NA
TGTGCCAGCAGCGCCAGCGGGACGATGAACACTGAAGCTTTCTTT
CASSASGTMNTEAFF
>NA|TRBJ1-5|TRBV19|TRBD1
TGTGCCAGTAGTATACAGGGGGCTTATAGCAATCAGCCCCAGCATTTT
CASSIQGAYSNQPQHF
>NA|TRBJ2-1|TRBV5-5|NA
TGTGCCAGCACCTTGGACTATGAGCAGTTCTTC
CASTLDYEQFF
>NA|TRBJ1-2|TRBV9|TRBD1
TGTGCCAGCAGCGTAGAAGTCTCTCTGGACAGGAGAGATGGCTACACCTTC
CASSVEVSLDRRDGYTF
>NA|TRBJ1-2|TRBV15|NA
TGTGCCACCAGCAGAGGGGGGGACTACTATGGCTACACCTTC
CATSRGGDYYGYTF
>NA|TRBJ1-2|TRBV10-3|NA
TGTGCCATCAGTGAAGGGACTGGCTATGGCTACACCTTC
CAISEGTGYGYTF
>NA|TRBJ2-4|TRBV4-2|TRBD1
TGTGCCAGCAGCCAACCCGCGGACAGGGGGTTTAGAAACATTCAGTACTTC
CASSQPADRGFRNIQYF
>NA|TRBJ2-7|TRBV18|NA
TGTGCCAGCTCACCACAATCCAACAGGGCGGGGGAGCAGTACTTC
CASSPQSNRAGEQYF
>NA|TRBJ2-7|TRBV10-2|TRBD2
TGCGCCAGCAGTGCCGCTAGCGGGAGTTCTCCCTACGAGCAGTACTTC
CASSAASGSSPYEQYF
>NA|TRBJ2-2|TRBV6-4|NA
TGTGCCAGCAGCCCTAACTTCGGACAGCCACCCGGGGAGCTGTTTTTT
CASSPNFGQPPGELFF
>NA|TRBJ1-5|TRBV19|TRBD1
TGTGCCAGTAGTACAACAGGGGGCGGGCAGCCCCAGCATTTT
CASSTTGGGQPQHF
>NA|TRBJ1-1|TRBV5-6|TRBD1
TGTGCCAGCAGCTCCGGGACAGGGGGCTTTTTCACTGAAGCTTTCTTT
CASSSGTGGFFTEAFF
>NA|TRBJ2-7|TRBV7-2|TRBD2
TGTGCCAGCAGCTCCGGGGCGGGAGGGGTCTACGAGCAGTACTTC
CASSSGAGGVYEQYF